These T cell receptor beta chains were read from a single sample in a study of blood T cell repertoires in COVID-19. Sequenced by immunoSEQ multiplex PCR; TCRdb stores in-frame clones only, minus some. Among approximately 390,000 clones, 85% to 90% were seen once, and the ten largest hold approximately 7%. The sample consisted of peripheral blood. The receptors were gathered from a man younger than 30 with active or convalescent COVID-19. The CDR3 runs from the conserved cysteine through the conserved F or W. A D gene is named only where the DNA matches it firmly. Where a row states a size, it is once, few, many or the class of an expanded clone; other rows omit it.

V gene,clone size,J gene,D gene,CDR3 DNA,CDR3 protein
TRBV6-5,.,TRBJ2-7,.,TGTGCCAGCACCAGGGGGGAAACCTCCTACGAGCAGTACTTC,CASTRGETSYEQYF
TRBV7-9,.,TRBJ2-7,.,TGTGCCAGCACCCCCCCGGGTTCTGAATACGAGCAGTACTTC,CASTPPGSEYEQYF
TRBV19,.,TRBJ1-2,TRBD1,TGTGCCAGTAGTATGTGGGACAGGGATCACGGCTACACCTTC,CASSMWDRDHGYTF
TRBV10-3,.,TRBJ1-2,TRBD1,TGTGCCATCGGAACGGCCCATGCAGGGGGATCCTATGGCTACACCTTC,CAIGTAHAGGSYGYTF
TRBV2,.,TRBJ2-3,.,TGTGCCAGCAGTCCAGGGAGCACAGATACGCAGTATTTT,CASSPGSTDTQYF
TRBV4-3,.,TRBJ2-6,TRBD1,TGCGCCAGCAGCACACGACAGGGGGTCAGCTCTGGGGCCAACGTGCTGACTTTC,CASSTRQGVSSGANVLTF
TRBV5-1,.,TRBJ1-4,.,TGCGCCAGCAGCTTAGGACCTAGCAATGAAAAACTGTTTTTT,CASSLGPSNEKLFF
TRBV29-1,.,TRBJ2-5,TRBD2,TGCAGCGTTGAAGAGACGGGAGGAAGAGAAGAGACCCAGTACTTC,CSVEETGGREETQYF
TRBV28,.,TRBJ1-2,TRBD1,TGTGCCAGCAGTTCTTCCGGGACAGGGGGCTCCTTTGATGGCTACACCTTC,CASSSSGTGGSFDGYTF
TRBV4-3,once,TRBJ1-2,TRBD1,TGCGCCAGCAGCCAAGATCTGGACAGGGTCGATAATGGCTACACCTTC,CASSQDLDRVDNGYTF
TRBV6-5,.,TRBJ2-7,TRBD2,TGTGCCAGCAGTAGTGCGGGAGGGAACTACGAGCAGTACTTC,CASSSAGGNYEQYF
TRBV24-1,.,TRBJ2-3,.,TGTGCCACCAGTGACCCCCCCGGGGTACGGACAGATACGCAGTATTTT,CATSDPPGVRTDTQYF
TRBV4-3,.,TRBJ1-2,.,TGCGCCAGCAGCCAAGCTTGGGAGAAAAGCTATGGCTACACCTTC,CASSQAWEKSYGYTF
TRBV12-3/TRBV12-4,.,TRBJ2-5,.,TGTGCCAGCAGTTGGAGGGAGGGGGGGACCCAGTACTTC,CASSWREGGTQYF
TRBV6-5,.,TRBJ1-3,.,TGTGCCAGCAGTTATAGGGGCGGGGGTTCTGGAAACACCATATATTTT,CASSYRGGGSGNTIYF
TRBV5-1,.,TRBJ2-7,TRBD1,TGCGCCAGCAGCCCTGGGACAGGAGAATACGAGCAGTACTTC,CASSPGTGEYEQYF
TRBV11-2,.,TRBJ1-2,.,TGTGCCAGCAGCTTATTGACAGATAACTATGGCTACACCTTC,CASSLLTDNYGYTF
TRBV18,.,TRBJ2-7,TRBD2,TGTGCCAGCTCAAGGACTAGCGGGGACTCCTACGAGCAGTACTTC,CASSRTSGDSYEQYF
TRBV7-6,.,TRBJ2-1,TRBD2,TGTGCCAGCAGCGCGTCTAGCGGGAACTCCTACAATGAGCAGTTCTTC,CASSASSGNSYNEQFF
TRBV19,.,TRBJ2-1,TRBD2,TGTGCCAGTACAGGACTAGCGGGAGGGTTCGATGAGCAGTTCTTC,CASTGLAGGFDEQFF
TRBV14,.,TRBJ1-1,.,TGTGCCAGCAGCTTCCGGGGGGGAACTGAAGCTTTCTTT,CASSFRGGTEAFF
TRBV7-8,.,TRBJ1-2,.,TGTGCCAGCAGCCAAAAACAGTATGGCTACACCTTC,CASSQKQYGYTF
TRBV19,once,TRBJ1-1,TRBD1,TGTGCCAGTATCCAGGGGGGAAACACTGAAGCTTTCTTT,CASIQGGNTEAFF
TRBV18,.,TRBJ1-6,TRBD1,TGTGCCAGCTCACCAGGCAGGGGGCACAATTCACCCCTCCACTTT,CASSPGRGHNSPLHF
TRBV5-1,few,TRBJ2-1,.,TGCGCCAGCAGCTTGGGAGTCCTCAGGGATGAGCAGTTCTTC,CASSLGVLRDEQFF
TRBV27,.,TRBJ2-2,TRBD2,TGTGCCAGCAGTAGAGGGACTAGCGGGAGGCTCGCCGGGGAGCTGTTTTTT,CASSRGTSGRLAGELFF
TRBV7-9,few,TRBJ2-7,.,TGTGCCAGCAGCCGCGTCCACGAGCAGTACTTC,CASSRVHEQYF
TRBV11-2,.,TRBJ1-2,.,TGTGCCAGCAGCTTAGAGGCCGGACAGAACTATGGCTACACCTTC,CASSLEAGQNYGYTF
TRBV4-3,.,TRBJ2-1,TRBD2,TGCGCCAGCAGCGGAGGACTAGCCCCGAGCTCCTACAATGAGCAGTTCTTC,CASSGGLAPSSYNEQFF
TRBV28,.,TRBJ1-1,TRBD1,TGTGCCAGCAGAGTCCCTACAGGGGCAGGCGCTGAAGCTTTCTTT,CASRVPTGAGAEAFF
TRBV19,.,TRBJ2-7,TRBD1,TGTGCCAGTAGTTCCGGGACAGGTTACGAGCAGTACTTC,CASSSGTGYEQYF